These T cell receptor beta chains were read from a single sample in a study of molecular identifiers for immune sequencing clone quantification. TCRdb ran MiXCR on the PCR reads and lists one entry per CDR3 protein. The sample shows approximately 320,000 distinct CDR3 sequences, about 22% of them seen only once. Sequenced material: naive CD8+ T cells from blood, with Jurkat cell RNA spiked in. These receptors originate from a human donor in good health. Some libraries in this study had Jurkat cell RNA spiked in. Each CDR3 is given with its conserved first and last residue. A D gene is named only where the DNA matches it firmly. A row's size may be missing; if present it is once, few, many or a size class.

. TRBJ2-3 . TRBV6-5 CASSLSLGSDSQYF TGTGCCAGCAGTCTAAGTCTTGGGTCAGATTCGCAGTATTTT
TRBD1 TRBJ2-7 few TRBV7-9 CASSPRDRDTYEQYF TGTGCCAGCAGCCCACGGGACAGGGACACCTACGAGCAGTACTTC
TRBD1 TRBJ2-7 many TRBV27 CASSVTGSFVYEQYF TGTGCCAGCAGTGTGACAGGGAGTTTTGTCTACGAGCAGTACTTC
TRBD2 TRBJ2-1 few TRBV28 CASSPGLAGYEQFF TGTGCCAGCAGCCCGGGACTAGCGGGATATGAGCAGTTCTTC
. TRBJ1-4 . TRBV4-3 CASSQDPPGAGEKLFF TGCGCCAGCAGCCAAGACCCTCCGGGGGCCGGCGAAAAACTGTTTTTT
. TRBJ1-2 many TRBV6-5 CASRLQDNYGYTF TGTGCCAGCAGATTACAGGATAACTATGGCTACACCTTC
TRBD2 TRBJ2-7 . TRBV7-9 CASSLNLAGGSYEQYF TGTGCCAGCAGCTTAAATCTAGCGGGAGGCTCCTACGAGCAGTACTTC
TRBD1 TRBJ2-5 many TRBV12-3/TRBV12-4 CASSLGGQGMETQYF TGTGCCAGCAGTTTAGGCGGACAGGGTATGGAGACCCAGTACTTC
TRBD1 TRBJ1-1 . TRBV27 CASRTQGAGTEAFF TGTGCCAGCAGGACACAGGGGGCGGGCACTGAAGCTTTCTTT
TRBD1 TRBJ1-5 few TRBV12-3/TRBV12-4 CASSPPGTGWDQPQHF TGTGCCAGCAGTCCTCCCGGGACAGGGTGGGATCAGCCCCAGCATTTT
. TRBJ2-7 few TRBV20-1 CSARDIAEYYEQYF TGCAGTGCTAGAGATATTGCGGAATACTACGAGCAGTACTTC
. TRBJ2-3 many TRBV13 CASSFYQGRTTDTQYF TGTGCCAGCAGCTTTTACCAGGGGCGCACCACAGATACGCAGTATTTT
. TRBJ1-1 many TRBV25-1 CASSPPGPVAEAFF TGTGCCAGCAGTCCGCCGGGCCCGGTAGCTGAAGCTTTCTTT
. TRBJ2-5 many TRBV4-1 CASSQDIGQETQYF TGCGCCAGCAGCCAAGATATCGGTCAAGAGACCCAGTACTTC
TRBD1 TRBJ2-7 many TRBV5-1 CASSSPGQGSYEQYF TGCGCCAGCAGCTCACCGGGACAGGGGTCCTACGAGCAGTACTTC
TRBD1 TRBJ2-7 many TRBV5-4 CASSFGTGSNYEQYF TGTGCCAGCAGCTTCGGGACAGGGTCGAACTACGAGCAGTACTTC
TRBD2 TRBJ2-1 . TRBV20-1 CSARDLAGVVNEQFF TGCAGTGCTAGAGATCTAGCGGGAGTGGTGAATGAGCAGTTCTTC
. TRBJ2-5 . TRBV5-1 CASSETRPETQYF TGCGCCAGCAGCGAGACCAGGCCCGAGACCCAGTACTTC
. TRBJ1-1 few TRBV6-2/TRBV6-3 CASRPLARLQSPNTEAFF TGTGCCAGCAGACCGCTTGCCCGGTTGCAAAGCCCGAACACTGAAGCTTTCTTT
. TRBJ1-5 . TRBV28 CASTWPGRNQPQHF TGTGCCAGCACGTGGCCGGGCCGCAATCAGCCCCAGCATTTT
. TRBJ2-3 . TRBV28 CASLLRSGDTQYF TGTGCCAGCCTACTCAGATCGGGGGATACGCAGTATTTT
. TRBJ2-2 . TRBV6-6 CASRYLTGQNTGELFF TGTGCCAGCAGATATTTGACAGGACAAAACACCGGGGAGCTGTTTTTT
. TRBJ2-2 many TRBV28 CASSLVSIPANTGELFF TGTGCCAGCAGTTTAGTGTCCATCCCTGCGAACACCGGGGAGCTGTTTTTT
. TRBJ1-5 few TRBV30 CAWGTGFGYPPQHF TGTGCCTGGGGAACAGGCTTTGGGTATCCGCCCCAGCATTTT
. TRBJ2-5 many TRBV12-3/TRBV12-4 CASIPPSEETQYF TGTGCCAGCATACCTCCGTCCGAAGAGACCCAGTACTTC
. TRBJ2-3 many TRBV7-6 CASSLVAQATDTQYF TGTGCCAGCAGCTTAGTGGCCCAGGCGACAGATACGCAGTATTTT
. TRBJ2-1 . TRBV28 CASSFPSFFSSYNEQFF TGTGCCAGCAGTTTCCCATCCTTCTTCAGCTCCTACAATGAGCAGTTCTTC
TRBD1 TRBJ2-3 few TRBV6-2/TRBV6-3 CASSDRESADTQYF TGTGCCAGCAGCGACAGGGAGTCCGCAGATACGCAGTATTTT
. TRBJ1-5 . TRBV7-6 CASSRDVDSNQPQHF TGTGCCAGCAGCCGGGACGTGGATAGCAATCAGCCCCAGCATTTT
. TRBJ1-2 . TRBV9 CASSVGRYYGYTF TGTGCCAGCAGCGTGGGGCGGTACTATGGCTACACCTTC
. TRBJ2-2 . TRBV29-1 CSAFTRPNTGELFF TGCAGCGCCTTCACGAGGCCCAACACCGGGGAGCTGTTTTTT
. TRBJ2-5 . TRBV3-1 CASSQGGGGAFVETQYF TGTGCCAGCAGCCAAGGGGGCGGGGGCGCCTTTGTAGAGACCCAGTACTTC
. TRBJ2-2 few TRBV6-2/TRBV6-3 CASRIGAGELFF TGTGCCAGCAGAATTGGTGCCGGGGAGCTGTTTTTT
. TRBJ1-5 many TRBV13 CASSRGNQPQHF TGTGCCAGCAGCCGAGGCAATCAGCCCCAGCATTTT
TRBD1 TRBJ1-6 many TRBV12-3/TRBV12-4 CASSLTGDNSPLHF TGTGCCAGCAGTTTAACAGGGGATAATTCACCCCTCCACTTT
. TRBJ2-7 few TRBV6-5 CASSYSIGGTSYEQYF TGTGCCAGCAGTTACTCGATTGGGGGGACCTCCTACGAGCAGTACTTC
. TRBJ1-5 many TRBV9 CASSVGDASGQPQHF TGTGCCAGCAGCGTAGGGGACGCCTCGGGTCAGCCCCAGCATTTT
. TRBJ2-7 many TRBV20-1 CSARFQGYEQYF TGCAGTGCTAGGTTCCAGGGTTACGAGCAGTACTTC
. TRBJ2-7 many TRBV2 CANRRGAYEQYF TGTGCCAACCGGAGGGGAGCTTACGAGCAGTACTTC
. TRBJ2-7 . TRBV29-1 CSVEDWRDKYF TGCAGCGTTGAAGATTGGAGGGACAAGTACTTC
TRBD1 TRBJ1-1 many TRBV6-5 CASSYSRQGGTEAFF TGTGCCAGCAGTTACTCCCGACAGGGAGGCACTGAAGCTTTCTTT
. TRBJ2-3 . TRBV11-2 CVSSFMGGPDTQYF TGTGTCAGCAGCTTTATGGGGGGCCCAGATACGCAGTATTTT
. TRBJ2-1 . TRBV27 CASSPISPPSYNEQFF TGTGCCAGCAGCCCCATAAGTCCTCCTTCCTACAATGAGCAGTTCTTC
TRBD1 TRBJ2-6 . TRBV12-3/TRBV12-4 CASSLVGTGFYSGANVLTF TGTGCCAGCAGTTTAGTCGGGACAGGGTTTTACTCTGGGGCCAACGTCCTGACTTTC
. TRBJ2-3 . TRBV21-1 CASSIKQSSTDTQYF TGTGCCAGCAGCATCAAGCAGAGCAGCACAGATACGCAGTATTTT
. TRBJ1-2 once TRBV3-1 CASSLGRPDGYTF TGTGCCAGCAGCCTGGGACGGCCGGATGGCTACACCTTC
. TRBJ2-1 many TRBV11-3 CASSPGRSYNEQFF TGTGCCAGCAGCCCAGGGAGAAGCTACAATGAGCAGTTCTTC
. TRBJ1-1 many TRBV30 CAWTLGGLTEAFF TGTGCCTGGACGCTCGGGGGGCTCACTGAAGCTTTCTTT
TRBD2 TRBJ2-1 many TRBV6-2/TRBV6-3 CASSSGVEQFF TGTGCCAGCAGTAGCGGGGTCGAGCAGTTCTTC
TRBD2 TRBJ2-7 many TRBV4-3 CASSQDAGAYEQYF TGCGCCAGCAGCCAAGACGCGGGAGCCTACGAGCAGTACTTC
. TRBJ2-7 many TRBV20-1 CSARDSGRGSYEQYF TGCAGTGCTAGAGATAGCGGCAGGGGCAGCTACGAGCAGTACTTC
. TRBJ2-1 . TRBV6-2/TRBV6-3 CASSHGVSSYEQFF TGTGCCAGCAGCCACGGGGTTAGCTCCTACGAGCAGTTCTTC
. TRBJ1-1 many TRBV29-1 CSVEMPMGNIETEAFF TGCAGCGTTGAGATGCCTATGGGGAACATTGAAACTGAAGCTTTCTTT